Presented here are 2 T cell receptor beta chains from one specimen sequenced in a study of follicular helper T cells after annual influenza vaccination. Sequencing was performed with immunoSEQ multiplex PCR; in TCRdb, only in-frame clones are kept and a portion is missing. The sample includes about 10,000 clones, approximately 81% of them seen just once. Time point noted: 2015-2016 season, pre-vaccination. Sample: CXCR5+ CD38- circulating T follicular helper cells from blood, taken on the day of influenza vaccination. The subset was: circulating Tfh, non-naive CD4+CXCR5+PD-1+ (ICOS+CD38+ or ICOS-CD38-). The origin of the receptors is an adult who received the influenza vaccine.

With respect to this clone: At one of its ends the junction is not consistent with the germline gene, which may arise from a read error. The same CDR3 can be traced to other DNA sequences in this sample. The genes are TRBV5-4 and TRBJ2-2, with no clear D. The germline V gene has CDR1 SGHNT and CDR2 YYREEE (reference sequence). There are 16 residues in the CDR3. CDR3: CASSSGSTANTGELFF. CDR3 bases: TGCGCCAGCAGCTCCGGGTCAACCGCGAACACCGGGGAGCTGTTTTTT. Variable domain in full (rest from reference TRBV5-4 and TRBJ2-2): ETGVTQSPTHLIKTRGQQVTLRCSSQSGHNTVSWYQQALGQGPQFIFQYYREEENGRGNFPPRFSGLQFPNYSSELNVNALELDDSALYLCASSSGSTANTGELFFGEGSRLTVL.

This chain joins TRBV6-1 and TRBJ2-7; the D is unclear. V dropped 1 base and J dropped 1 base, with 8 bases sitting between them. The CDR3 contains 14 residues. CDR1 is MNHNS and CDR2 is SASEGT in the germline V gene. The CDR3 DNA follows: TGTGCCAGCAGTGAAGGTGGAGCGTCCTACGAGCAGTACTTC. As protein: CASSEGGASYEQYF.